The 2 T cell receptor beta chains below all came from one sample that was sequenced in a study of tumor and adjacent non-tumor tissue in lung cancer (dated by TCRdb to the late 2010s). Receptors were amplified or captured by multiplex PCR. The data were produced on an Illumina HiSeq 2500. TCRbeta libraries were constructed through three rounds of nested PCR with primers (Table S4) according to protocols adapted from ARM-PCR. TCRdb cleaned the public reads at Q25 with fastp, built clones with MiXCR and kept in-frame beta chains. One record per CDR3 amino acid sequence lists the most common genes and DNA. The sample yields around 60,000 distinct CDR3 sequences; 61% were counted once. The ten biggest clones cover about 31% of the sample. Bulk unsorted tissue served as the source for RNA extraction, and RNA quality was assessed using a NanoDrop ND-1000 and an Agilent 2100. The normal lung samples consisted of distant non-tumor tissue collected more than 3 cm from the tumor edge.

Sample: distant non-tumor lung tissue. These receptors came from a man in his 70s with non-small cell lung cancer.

The CDR3 loop reads CASSYSPGQGINTQYF. CDR3 coding DNA: TGTGCCAGCAGTTACTCGCCGGGACAGGGCATAAATACGCAGTATTTT. The chain couples TRBV6-6 to TRBJ2-3; 9 nucleotides line up with TRBD1. This CDR3 is built from 16 residues. The trim removed 0 bases at V and 7 bases at J, leaving 8 bases unmatched. The germline CDR1 and CDR2 sequences are MNHNY and SVGAGI (reference sequence).

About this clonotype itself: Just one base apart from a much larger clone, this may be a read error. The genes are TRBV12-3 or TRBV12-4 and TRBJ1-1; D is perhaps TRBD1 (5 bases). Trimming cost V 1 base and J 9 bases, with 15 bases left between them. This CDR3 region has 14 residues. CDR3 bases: TGTGCCAGCAGTTTAGATCCGGCGATGGGACAAGCTTTCTTT. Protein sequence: CASSLDPAMGQAFF.